This TCR beta chain was retrieved from a study of blood T cell repertoires in COVID-19. J lost 5 bases, V lost 6 bases, and 9 bases had no gene match. This CDR3 region has 15 residues. Per the germline V gene, CDR1 is LGHNT and CDR2 is FRNRAP. Some clones are missing from TCRdb's copy, which holds only in-frame ones; the method was immunoSEQ multiplex PCR. The sample contains 120,000 to 150,000 clones, just over 85% of which appear only once. The clonotype comes from a woman aged 60-70 years with acute or convalescent COVID-19. J is TRBJ2-5 and V is TRBV12-5; 10 bases fit TRBD2. Sequences were obtained from peripheral blood. Here the CDR3 reads CASGPPGLAQETQYF. The CDR3 nucleotides read TGTGCTAGTGGCCCTCCGGGACTAGCGCAGGAGACCCAGTACTTC.